The 20 T cell receptor beta chains given below trace back to one sample, sequenced in a study of blood T cell repertoires in COVID-19 (dated by TCRdb to about 2020). The method behind the library was the immunoSEQ multiplex PCR assay. Drawn from immuneACCESS, this table holds only the in-frame rearrangements with V and J called that TCRdb kept. Clones are partly lost; checked studies trace under half to an unresolved V gene and leave the rest unexplained. This sample lists around 300,000 clones; approximately 83% were detected once. 9.5% to 11% of the sample is held by the ten biggest clonotypes. Sequenced sample: peripheral blood. These receptor sequences come from a woman in her seventies with acute or convalescent COVID-19.

The chain has TRBV6-5 and TRBJ1-1, with D perhaps matching TRBD1 (6 bases). Germline V gene sequence: CDR1 MNHEY, CDR2 SVGAGI. This CDR3 is built from 13 residues. Trimming stripped 6 bases from V and 3 bases from J, with 11 bases between. Written as DNA, the CDR3 is TGTGCCAGCAGAGGGGGTATGTACACTGAAGCTTTCTTT. Its protein is CASRGGMYTEAFF.

The V and J genes are TRBV30 and TRBJ2-3, with no clear D. Trimming shortened V by 0 bases and J by 6 bases, and 10 bases separated the two germline ends. CDR1 GTSNPN and CDR2 SVGIG come from the germline V gene (reference sequence). The length of the CDR3 is 13 residues. In DNA, the CDR3 is TGTGCCTGGAGTGTTTCCTCACTGGATACGCAGTATTTT. Its translation is CAWSVSSLDTQYF. Full variable domain (rest looked up from reference TRBV30 and TRBJ2-3): SQTIHQWPATLVQPVGSPLSLECTVEGTSNPNLYWYRQAAGRGLQLLFYSVGIGQISSEVPQNLSASRPQDRQFILSSKKLLLSDSGFYLCAWSVSSLDTQYFGPGTRLTVL.

Only one count was recorded for this clone. The chain is built from TRBV2 and TRBJ1-6; 9 nucleotides align to TRBD1. V dropped 5 bases and J dropped 7; count of bases not matched to a gene: 3. The CDR3 contains 14 residues. CDR1 is SNHLY, CDR2 FYNNEI, per germline. The CDR3 region is CASSNGQGNSPLHF. The CDR3 DNA reads TGTGCCAGCAGTAATGGACAGGGGAATTCACCCCTCCACTTT. Supplemented by reference TRBV2 and TRBJ1-6, the full variable domain reads EPEVTQTPSHQVTQMGQEVILRCVPISNHLYFYWYRQILGQKVEFLVSFYNNEISEKSEIFDDQFSVERPDGSNFTLKIRSTKLEDSAMYFCASSNGQGNSPLHFGNGTRLTVT.

In this sample, this clone turned up a few times. The chain employs TRBV5-1 and TRBJ2-3; 10 bases fit TRBD1. Losses at the gene ends were 4 bases for V and 6 bases for J; bases not matched to a gene: 8. CDR1 is SGHRS, CDR2 YFSETQ, per germline. This CDR3 is built from 15 residues. The CDR3 DNA sequence: TGCGCCAGCAGCGACCGACAGGGGGCAGGGGATACGCAGTATTTT. Translating gives CASSDRQGAGDTQYF.

The chain joins TRBV5-1 to TRBJ1-2, with no clear D. Trimming removed 0 bases from V and 8 bases from J, with 14 bases in between. This CDR3 is built from 14 residues. Germline-derived CDR1 and CDR2 are SGHRS and YFSETQ. The CDR3 reads CASSLVSSTKGYTF. Here the CDR3 DNA reads TGCGCCAGCAGCTTGGTTTCCTCCACTAAGGGCTACACCTTC.

The V gene is TRBV9, the J gene TRBJ1-6, with unresolved D. CDR1 SGDLS and CDR2 YYNGEE come from the germline V gene. Between the trimmed V and J ends, which lost 1 base and 10 bases, there was a span of 15 bases. This CDR3 region has 15 residues. DNA for the CDR3: TGTGCCAGCAGCGTAAACTTGGGCGGAGGATCACCCCTCCACTTT. It codes for CASSVNLGGGSPLHF.

The CDR3 here is CATSGIAGGYNEQFF. The CDR3 DNA reads as TGTGCCACCAGTGGGATTGCGGGGGGATACAATGAGCAGTTCTTC. The gene calls are TRBV15 and TRBJ2-1; TRBD2 aligns across 8 bases. The CDR3 consists of 15 residues. Germline V gene data show CDR1 as LNHNV and CDR2 as YYDKDF (reference sequence). V gave up 6 bases and J gave up 4 bases; unmatched junction bases: 8.

V is TRBV5-6 and J is TRBJ2-5, with D perhaps TRBD2 (6 bases). Trimming stripped 0 bases from V and 2 bases from J, with 11 bases between. CDR1 is SGHDT and CDR2 is YYEEEE in the germline V gene. This CDR3 region has 15 residues. CDR3 sequence (DNA): TGTGCCAGCAGCTTGGTAGGGACTTCGCAAGAGACCCAGTACTTC. It encodes CASSLVGTSQETQYF.

The gene calls are TRBV2 and TRBJ1-3; TRBD1 might be the D (5 bases). The CDR3 totals 11 residues. The V end lost 8 bases, the J end lost 4 bases, and 6 bases lay between the germline ends. The V gene's germline CDR1 is SNHLY and CDR2 FYNNEI. CDR3 nucleotide sequence: TGTGCCAGCCAGGGAGGAAACACCATATATTTT. Translating it yields CASQGGNTIYF.

The V call is TRBV5-1, the J call TRBJ1-2; 9 bases map to TRBD1. V shed 4 bases and J 7 bases; nucleotides not matched to a gene: 8. Per germline, CDR1 SGHRS and CDR2 YFSETQ. The length of the CDR3 is 14 residues. This CDR3 is CASSLGTGGFGYTF. CDR3 sequence (DNA): TGCGCCAGCAGCCTAGGTACAGGGGGCTTTGGCTACACCTTC. Based on the CDR3 plus reference TRBV5-1 and TRBJ1-2, the full variable domain is KAGVTQTPRYLIKTRGQQVTLSCSPISGHRSVSWYQQTPGQGLQFLFEYFSETQRNKGNFPGRFSGRQFSNSRSEMNVSTLELGDSALYLCASSLGTGGFGYTFGSGTRLTVV.

The chain combines TRBV27 with TRBJ1-2, with unresolved D. V was cut by 1 base and J by 2 bases, with 5 bases left in between. Germline V gene lookup returns CDR1 MNHEY and CDR2 SMNVEV (reference sequence). The CDR3 spans 13 residues. The CDR3 reads CASSLWANYGYTF. The DNA for the CDR3 is TGTGCCAGCAGTTTATGGGCCAACTATGGCTACACCTTC.

The chain uses TRBV30 and TRBJ1-1; D is unclear. V was cut by 5 bases and J by 0 bases, with 10 bases left in between. The CDR3 extends over 13 amino acids. Germline lookup yields CDR1 GTSNPN and CDR2 SVGIG (reference sequence). CDR3 sequence (DNA): TGTGCCTGGGCGGGGTTCATGAACACTGAAGCTTTCTTT. This codes for CAWAGFMNTEAFF.

The J gene is TRBJ1-5, the V gene TRBV24-1; possibly TRBD1 for D (5 bases). Germline V gene sequence: CDR1 KGHDR, CDR2 SFDVKD. This CDR3 spans 13 amino acids. V lost 11 bases and J 2 bases, leaving 12 bases between the germline ends. The CDR3 here is CAIQPTGNQPQHF. Written as DNA, the CDR3 is TGTGCCATCCAACCGACAGGCAATCAGCCCCAGCATTTT.

This clone was seen a few times. The chain employs TRBV7-8 and TRBJ2-3; 10 nucleotides match TRBD1. The CDR3 runs 17 residues. Germline V lookup: CDR1 SGHVS, CDR2 FQNEAQ. Trimming cost V 0 bases and J 0 bases; bases outside gene matches: 3. As DNA, the CDR3 is TGTGCCAGCAGCTTAGCGACAGGGGGCCTTAGCACAGATACGCAGTATTTT. Its protein is CASSLATGGLSTDTQYF.

CDR3 loop: CASSLGPEGAGNTIYF. The CDR3 nucleotides read TGTGCCAGCAGCTTAGGGCCCGAGGGGGCTGGAAACACCATATATTTT. The chain recombines TRBV11-3 with TRBJ1-3; D is possibly TRBD1 (6 bases). This CDR3 spans 16 amino acids. The germline V and J ends were trimmed by 1 base and 2 bases, with 12 bases remaining between them. Germline V gene data show CDR1 as SGHNT and CDR2 as YENEEA.

The chain employs TRBV30 and TRBJ1-6; D is unresolved. Germline V gives CDR1 GTSNPN, CDR2 SVGIG (reference sequence). Between the trimmed V and J ends, which lost 4 bases and 7 bases, there was a span of 11 bases. The CDR3 is 13 residues long. The CDR3 loop reads CAWNGLMNSPLHF. The CDR3 nucleotides are TGTGCCTGGAACGGTCTGATGAATTCACCCCTCCACTTT.

A single count supports this clone. Distinct nucleotide sequences in the sample also encode this CDR3. The V call is TRBV2, the J call TRBJ1-2, with 7 bases fitting TRBD1. Unmatched junction bases numbered 1, after V lost 7 bases and J lost 5 bases. Germline V CDR1 and CDR2: SNHLY, FYNNEI. The CDR3 totals 11 residues. Written as DNA, the CDR3 is TGTGCCAGCACAGGGGGATATGGCTACACCTTC. This gives the protein CASTGGYGYTF. Combining the CDR3 with reference TRBV2 and TRBJ1-2 gives the whole variable domain EPEVTQTPSHQVTQMGQEVILRCVPISNHLYFYWYRQILGQKVEFLVSFYNNEISEKSEIFDDQFSVERPDGSNFTLKIRSTKLEDSAMYFCASTGGYGYTFGSGTRLTVV.

The chain recombines TRBV19 with TRBJ2-5; maybe TRBD2 (6 bases). This CDR3 contains 14 residues. Looked up from germline, CDR1 is LNHDA and CDR2 is SQIVND (reference sequence). V was shortened by 3 bases and J by 4 bases, with 12 bases between the two germline ends. As DNA, the CDR3 is TGTGCCAGTAGTATCAGCGCGGGGAGAGAGACCCAGTACTTC. This sequence encodes CASSISAGRETQYF.

The genes are TRBV5-4 and TRBJ1-2; 8 nucleotides align to TRBD1. CDR1 SGHNT and CDR2 YYREEE come from the germline V gene (reference sequence). The CDR3 spans 15 residues. After removal of 4 bases from V and 7 bases from J, the junction contained 12 bases not matched to a gene. The CDR3 DNA reads TGTGCCAGCAGCCCAGCAACAGGGGGACGGTCTGGCTACACCTTC. Protein product: CASSPATGGRSGYTF.

This clone was observed a single time. CDR3 sequence (DNA): TGCGCCAGCAGCCAAGAACGGTCAGGGTCGTACAATGAGCAGTTCTTC. Encoded protein: CASSQERSGSYNEQFF. The rearrangement links TRBV4-1 to TRBJ2-1, with a tentative D call TRBD1 (5 bases). The CDR3 is made up of 16 amino acids. The ends were cut back, 0 bases at V and 4 bases at J, with 13 bases in the middle. Germline V lookup: CDR1 MGHRA, CDR2 YSYEKL.